The 11 T cell receptor beta chains reported below all come from one sample, sequenced in a study of post-analysis software for immune sequencing data (dated by TCRdb to about 2015). On the study overall, not on this receptor specifically: Significantly higher frequencies in patients than in controls were found for five or six TRBV segments, including TRBV5-6, TRBV5-1 and TRBV20-1.

Receptor libraries were prepared by PCR. TCRdb shows the sequencer as Illumina HiSeq 2500. To reduce PCR and sequencing biases, unique molecular identifiers were built into the TCR beta cDNA libraries. TCRdb ran its own pipeline on the public reads, namely fastp trimming at Q25 and MiXCR clone calling, and kept in-frame beta chains. Every entry covers one CDR3 protein and lists the most common genes and DNA from its rows. The sample data list over 300,000 distinct CDR3 sequences, and roughly 35% of these were observed just once. About an eighth of the sample is in the top ten clones. These TCRs' antigens remain unknown. The sample consisted of blood. The source is a girl aged 10 to 17 with multiple sclerosis.

The rearrangement links TRBV14 to TRBJ1-6, with D possibly being TRBD1 (6 bases). Germline CDR1 SGHDN, CDR2 FVKESK. V shed 6 bases and J shed 7 bases, with 16 bases lying between them. The CDR3 has 15 amino acids. CDR3 sequence reads: CASSQGHYLNSPLHF. Here the CDR3 DNA reads TGTGCCAGCAGTCAGGGACATTACCTCAATTCACCCCTCCACTTT.

This clonotype has more than one count but fewer than ten. The chain combines TRBV20-1 with TRBJ2-7, with a tentative D call TRBD2 (5 bases). Trimming took 6 bases from V and 1 from J, leaving 16 bases between them. Germline V CDR1 and CDR2: DFQATT, SNEGSKA (reference sequence). The CDR3 sequence is 14 residues long. CDR3 protein: CSAHGSGISYEQYF. The CDR3 DNA reads TGCAGTGCCCACGGATCGGGGATTTCCTACGAGCAGTACTTC.

The chain couples TRBV20-1 to TRBJ2-3; 7 bases are shared with TRBD2. The germline CDR1 and CDR2 sequences are DFQATT and SNEGSKA (reference sequence). With V trimmed by 0 bases and J by 7 bases, 13 bases remained unmatched. CDR3 length equals 16 residues. As DNA, the CDR3 is TGCAGTGCTAGAGATGGGTCGGCGGGGGAAGTGTATACGCAGTATTTT. Translated, it gives CSARDGSAGEVYTQYF.

In its sample, this clonotype was seen a few times. This rearrangement joins TRBV9 to TRBJ2-5; 11 nucleotides match TRBD2. CDR1 is SGDLS and CDR2 is YYNGEE in the germline V gene. The CDR3 has 19 residues. V trimming: 3 bases; J trimming: 4 bases; junction bases outside the gene matches: 17. The DNA of the CDR3 is TGTGCCAGCAGCGCCGGCGGAACTAGCGGGGGCGAATCAGGAGAGACCCAGTACTTC. It translates to CASSAGGTSGGESGETQYF.

The V call is TRBV24-1, the J call TRBJ1-5; 9 bases are a match to TRBD1. V lost 6 bases to trimming and J lost 6 bases; unmatched junction nucleotides: 11. This CDR3 comprises 16 residues. Germline V gene data show CDR1 as KGHDR and CDR2 as SFDVKD. The CDR3 spells CATSQGGQGFSQPQHF. The CDR3 region has the DNA TGTGCCACCAGTCAAGGGGGACAGGGATTTAGTCAGCCCCAGCATTTT.

This chain uses TRBV20-1 with TRBJ1-1; unclear D gene. Trimming pared 3 bases from V and 0 bases from J, leaving 14 bases between. The CDR3 contains 15 residues. CDR1 DFQATT and CDR2 SNEGSKA come from the germline V gene (reference sequence). CDR3 region: CSASAKPTVNTEAFF. CDR3 bases: TGCAGTGCTAGCGCCAAGCCAACCGTGAACACTGAAGCTTTCTTT.

This clonotype was counted a few times. The rearrangement links TRBV20-1 to TRBJ1-4; D is unclear. The CDR3 extends over 14 amino acids. With 2 bases removed from V and 0 bases from J, the gap between germline ends came to 7 bases. Looked up from germline, CDR1 is DFQATT and CDR2 is SNEGSKA (reference sequence). For the CDR3, the DNA is TGCAGTGCTAGAATCTCTACAACTAATGAAAAACTGTTTTTT. Residues: CSARISTTNEKLFF.

The genes are TRBV7-9 and TRBJ2-7; TRBD1 might be the D (5 bases). The CDR3 is 12 residues long. Per the germline V gene, CDR1 is SEHNR and CDR2 is FQNEAQ (reference sequence). V lost 5 bases and J lost 6, with 11 bases in between. The CDR3 spells CASSPSGAEQYF. The CDR3 region has the DNA TGTGCCAGCAGCCCGTCTGGGGCCGAGCAGTACTTC.

This sequence joins TRBV10-3 and TRBJ1-1; the match to TRBD1 covers 7 bases. CDR1 is ENHRY, CDR2 SYGVKD, per germline. With V trimmed by 4 bases and J by 7 bases, 6 bases remained unmatched. CDR3 length equals 13 residues. CDR3 DNA: TGTGCCATCAGTGGGTCAGGGGGAAATGAAGCTTTCTTT. Its protein is CAISGSGGNEAFF.

As to this clonotype: A much larger clone differs by one base, so this may be a read error. The gene calls are TRBV27 and TRBJ2-5; no reliable D call. There are 13 residues in the CDR3. CDR1 and CDR2 from the germline V gene are MNHEY and SMNVEV (reference sequence). In nucleotides, the CDR3 is TGTGCCAGCAGTTTATTGGGTCAAGGGACCCAGTACTTC. Its translation is CASSLLGQGTQYF.

The J gene is TRBJ1-4, the V gene TRBV6-1; TRBD1 matches 9 bases. V trimming: 3 bases; J trimming: 5 bases; junction bases outside the gene matches: 4. The CDR3 loop spans 15 amino acids. The germline V gene encodes CDR1 MNHNS and CDR2 SASEGT. The CDR3 DNA is TGTGCCAGCAGTGATTTAGGACAGGGGAATGAAAAACTGTTTTTT. Encoded protein: CASSDLGQGNEKLFF.